This T cell receptor beta chain was recovered during a study of T-cell reconstitution after alpha-beta-depleted transplantation in children. The TCRbeta library was prepared with unique molecular identifiers. MiXCR, applied by TCRdb to the PCR reads, yields one record per CDR3 protein. Here the sample spans around 340,000 distinct CDR3 sequences, 10% to 15% being singletons. The sample in question was PBMCs, obtained from the stem cell graft. The sequence came from a human donor who donated a stem cell graft to a child with Fanconi anemia.

The CDR3 is CASSLKRTGLNEQFF. CDR3 DNA: TGTGCCAGCAGTCTCAAAAGGACAGGTCTAAATGAGCAGTTCTTC. The V gene is TRBV2, the J gene TRBJ2-1; the match to TRBD1 covers 7 bases. V lost 5 bases and J lost 7; bases outside the gene matches: 11. Germline CDR1 SNHLY, CDR2 FYNNEI. The CDR3 covers 15 residues.